This T cell receptor (beta chain) emerged from a study of STAT3 mutations in large granular lymphocyte leukemia. The CDR3 loop spans 15 amino acids. From germline, CDR1 is MDHEN and CDR2 SYDVKM. The V gene end was trimmed by 5 bases and the J gene end by 3 bases; junction bases not matched to a gene: 6. Comments on this clone: No antigen is known for it.

Study conclusions and caveats: After therapy, about 35% of the 18 patients switched clonotypes, all new clones STAT3 wild type. In T-cell large granular lymphocyte leukemia, about half of patients showed multiple immunodominant subclonotypes.

Profiling relied on immunoSEQ multiplex PCR, and the TCRdb table lists in-frame clones only, not all of them. The sample lists about 15,000 clones, around nine tenths seen once, with roughly a third in the top ten. The clonotype was recovered from a man aged 40-49 years with T-cell large granular lymphocyte leukemia. Some clones in this sample may be carry-over from other donors' samples. V is TRBV28 and J is TRBJ2-1, with 8 bases lining up with TRBD1. Sequencing input: peripheral blood mononuclear cells. CDR3 DNA: TGTGCCAGCAGTGGGAGACAGGGGATCTACAATGAGCAGTTCTTC. It is translated as CASSGRQGIYNEQFF.